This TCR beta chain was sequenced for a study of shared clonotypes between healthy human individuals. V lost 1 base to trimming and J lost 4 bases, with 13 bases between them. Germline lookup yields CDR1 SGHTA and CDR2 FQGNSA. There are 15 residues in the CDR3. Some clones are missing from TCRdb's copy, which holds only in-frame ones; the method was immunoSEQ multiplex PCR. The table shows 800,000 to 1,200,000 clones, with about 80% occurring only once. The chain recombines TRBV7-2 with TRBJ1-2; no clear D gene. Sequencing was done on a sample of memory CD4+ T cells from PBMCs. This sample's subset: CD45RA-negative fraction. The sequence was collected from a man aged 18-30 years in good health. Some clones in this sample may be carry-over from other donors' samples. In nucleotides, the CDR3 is TGTGCCAGCAGCTTAGATGTGGCCAGGAGCTATGGCTACACCTTC. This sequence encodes CASSLDVARSYGYTF.